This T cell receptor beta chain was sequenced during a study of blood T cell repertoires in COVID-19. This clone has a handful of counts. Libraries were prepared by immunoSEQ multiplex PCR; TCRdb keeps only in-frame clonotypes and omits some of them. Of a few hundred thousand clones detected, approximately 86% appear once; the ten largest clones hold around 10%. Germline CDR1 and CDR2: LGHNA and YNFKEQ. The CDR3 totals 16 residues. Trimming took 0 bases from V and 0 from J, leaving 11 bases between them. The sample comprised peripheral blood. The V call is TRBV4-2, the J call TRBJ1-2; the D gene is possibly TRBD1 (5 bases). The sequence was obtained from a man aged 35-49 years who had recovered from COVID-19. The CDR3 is CASSQDLGAANYGYTF. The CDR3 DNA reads TGTGCCAGCAGCCAAGATCTAGGGGCAGCTAACTATGGCTACACCTTC.